This passage covers 31 T cell receptor beta chains from one sample sequenced in a study of human T cells and chemical hapten exposure. Each CDR3 protein is one row after TCRdb ran MiXCR on the RACE reads. The sample consists of about 40,000 distinct CDR3 sequences, about 11% of them appearing once. Noted time point: pre-sensitization, week 0. Specified treatment: therapeutic diphenylcyclopropenone sensitization with weekly scalp DPC. The sample consisted of whole blood, taken in connection with sensitization to the hapten diphenylcyclopropenone (DPC). The receptors shown here come from a man aged 25 to 45 with alopecia areata. Some clones in this sample may be carry-over from other donors' samples.

This clonotype showed up many times. The DNA of the CDR3 is TGTGCCAGCTCACCGGGAGATAGCAATCAGCCCCAGCATTTT. This translates into CASSPGDSNQPQHF. V gene TRBV18 combines with J gene TRBJ1-5; D is unresolved. V lost 3 bases to trimming and J lost 0 bases, with 6 bases between them. This CDR3 has 14 residues. Germline V gives CDR1 KGHSH, CDR2 LQKENI.

This clonotype came up a few times. The genes are TRBV9 and TRBJ2-1, with D perhaps TRBD1 or TRBD2 (5 bases each). The germline V and J ends were trimmed by 2 bases and 6 bases, with 6 bases remaining between them. Looked up from germline, CDR1 is SGDLS and CDR2 is YYNGEE. This CDR3 spans 12 amino acids. The CDR3 nucleotides are TGTGCCAGCAGCGTGGGGGTCAATGAGCAGTTCTTC. It is translated as CASSVGVNEQFF. Full variable domain (missing parts from reference TRBV9 and TRBJ2-1): DSGVTQTPKHLITATGQRVTLRCSPRSGDLSVYWYQQSLDQGLQFLIQYYNGEERAKGNILERFSAQQFPDLHSELNLSSLELGDSALYFCASSVGVNEQFFGPGTRLTVL.

This clonotype has a handful of counts. This chain uses TRBV5-1 with TRBJ2-1, with D perhaps matching TRBD2 (5 bases). Trimming pared 0 bases from V and 7 bases from J, leaving 17 bases between. Germline V gives CDR1 SGHRS, CDR2 YFSETQ. This CDR3 region has 16 residues. CDR3 bases: TGCGCCAGCAGCTTGGCCGCCAGCACAACGGGGAATGAGCAGTTCTTC. Translating it yields CASSLAASTTGNEQFF. The complete variable domain, with remaining parts taken from reference TRBV5-1 and TRBJ2-1, reads KAGVTQTPRYLIKTRGQQVTLSCSPISGHRSVSWYQQTPGQGLQFLFEYFSETQRNKGNFPGRFSGRQFSNSRSEMNVSTLELGDSALYLCASSLAASTTGNEQFFGPGTRLTVL.

Ten or more counts support this clonotype. The genes are TRBV2 and TRBJ1-5; possible D gene TRBD1, 5 bases. Looked up from germline, CDR1 is SNHLY and CDR2 is FYNNEI. The CDR3 runs 14 residues. The V gene lost 8 bases and the J gene lost 0 bases, with 11 bases spanning the gap. The CDR3 spells CASRGGVSNQPQHF. DNA of the CDR3: TGTGCCAGCCGGGGGGGTGTTAGCAATCAGCCCCAGCATTTT. The complete variable domain, with remaining parts taken from reference TRBV2 and TRBJ1-5, reads EPEVTQTPSHQVTQMGQEVILRCVPISNHLYFYWYRQILGQKVEFLVSFYNNEISEKSEIFDDQFSVERPDGSNFTLKIRSTKLEDSAMYFCASRGGVSNQPQHFGDGTRLSIL.

The genes are TRBV12-3 or TRBV12-4 and TRBJ2-7, with no clear D. The CDR3 is made up of 13 amino acids. The V end was cut by 3 bases, the J end by 6 bases, with 12 bases between. The CDR3 DNA is TGTGCCAGCAGTTTCGGGCTAGATGGCGAGCAGTACTTC. Translation: CASSFGLDGEQYF.

The CDR3 coding sequence is TGCAGTGCCACCGGGACAGCCTACGAGCAGTACTTC. Residues: CSATGTAYEQYF. The chain couples TRBV20-1 to TRBJ2-7; 7 nucleotides line up with TRBD1. Trimming cost V 6 bases and J 2 bases; bases outside gene matches: 4. The CDR3 contains 12 residues. Germline V gene data show CDR1 as DFQATT and CDR2 as SNEGSKA (reference sequence).

A few counts support this clonotype. The rearrangement links TRBV20-1 to TRBJ2-7, with 9 bases lining up with TRBD1. With V trimmed by 3 bases and J by 2 bases, 8 bases remained unmatched. Germline V gene sequence: CDR1 DFQATT, CDR2 SNEGSKA (reference sequence). The CDR3 is made up of 15 amino acids. CDR3: CSASPGTGNPYEQYV. In DNA form, the CDR3 reads TGCAGTGCTAGCCCGGGGACAGGGAATCCCTACGAGCAGTACGTC.

The genes are TRBV20-1 and TRBJ2-4, with a weak D call TRBD2 (6 bases). V lost 0 bases and J lost 8, with 8 bases in between. The CDR3 covers 12 residues. Germline CDR1 reads DFQATT; CDR2 reads SNEGSKA (reference sequence). CDR3 loop: CSARDWGDIQYF. DNA for the CDR3: TGCAGTGCTAGAGATTGGGGGGACATTCAGTACTTC.

V and J are TRBV4-1 and TRBJ2-1; 8 bases map to TRBD2. V gave up 4 bases and J gave up 3 bases; unmatched junction bases: 11. Germline CDR1 and CDR2: MGHRA and YSYEKL. This CDR3 region has 17 residues. DNA for the CDR3: TGCGCCAGCAGCCCCCGGCGAGCGGGGGCGAACTACAATGAGCAGTTCTTC. Translation: CASSPRRAGANYNEQFF.

This clonotype was found many times. The genes are TRBV7-8 and TRBJ1-5; D gene unclear. Germline CDR1 SGHVS, CDR2 FQNEAQ. The V end was cut by 5 bases, the J end by 3 bases, with 11 bases between. The CDR3 covers 14 residues. CDR3 nucleotide sequence: TGTGCCAGCAGCCCCTGGACCCTCAATCAGCCCCAGCATTTT. Amino acid sequence: CASSPWTLNQPQHF.

V gene TRBV7-2 combines with J gene TRBJ2-4; TRBD1 aligns across 10 bases. V dropped 1 base and J dropped 11; count of bases not matched to a gene: 2. In germline, CDR1 is SGHTA, CDR2 FQGNSA. The CDR3 consists of 13 residues. CDR3: CASSLGTGGFQYF. CDR3 coding DNA: TGTGCCAGCAGCTTAGGGACAGGGGGATTTCAGTACTTC.

This chain links TRBV5-1 with TRBJ2-3; TRBD1 is a possible D gene (5 bases). The CDR3 is 18 residues long. Germline-derived CDR1 and CDR2 are SGHRS and YFSETQ. V lost 0 bases and J 2 bases, leaving 19 bases between the germline ends. CDR3 nucleotides: TGCGCCAGCAGCTTGGCGGCGCCCACAGGAGTACCCACAGATACGCAGTATTTT. It is translated as CASSLAAPTGVPTDTQYF.

This clonotype came up many times. V usage is TRBV28 and J usage is TRBJ2-3, with 9 positions matching TRBD1. The CDR3 is 14 residues long. V was clipped by 10 bases and J by 0 bases; unmatched bases: 5. Germline V gene data show CDR1 as MDHEN and CDR2 as SYDVKM. The CDR3 DNA is TGTGCCACGAGGGGACAGGGTAGCACAGATACGCAGTATTTT. This sequence encodes CATRGQGSTDTQYF.

This clonotype was found many times. The CDR3 DNA sequence: TGTGCCAGCAGTTTATTAGGGGCAGGGAGGAGTTCTCCTGGGGCCAACGTCCTGACTTTC. As protein: CASSLLGAGRSSPGANVLTF. The chain combines TRBV27 with TRBJ2-6, with D possibly matching TRBD2 (6 bases). The CDR3 contains 20 residues. Germline CDR1 is MNHEY and CDR2 is SMNVEV (reference sequence). V lost 1 base, J lost 2 bases, and 21 bases lay in between.

This clonotype was found a few times. The genes are TRBV20-1 and TRBJ2-3; 9 nucleotides match TRBD2. The V gene's germline CDR1 is DFQATT and CDR2 SNEGSKA (reference sequence). CDR3 length: 16 residues. The J segment lost 2 bases and the V segment lost 0 bases, leaving 6 bases of the junction unmatched. The CDR3 region has the DNA TGCAGTGCTAGAGATCGGCTAGCGGGGCCCACAGATACGCAGTATTTT. Translating it yields CSARDRLAGPTDTQYF.

The sample holds a few counts of this clonotype. The genes are TRBV11-2 and TRBJ2-3; TRBD2 matches at 12 bases. Trimming removed 2 bases from V and 6 bases from J; junction bases left unmatched: 3. Germline V gives CDR1 SGHAT, CDR2 FQNNGV. The CDR3 sequence is 15 residues long. The chain's CDR3 is CASSLLAGGLDTQYF. CDR3 in DNA: TGTGCCAGCAGCTTACTAGCGGGGGGGCTTGATACGCAGTATTTT.

At least ten counts were recorded for this clonotype. The chain links TRBV5-6 to TRBJ2-1, with TRBD1 as a possible D gene (6 bases). Germline assignment: CDR1 SGHDT and CDR2 YYEEEE. This CDR3 spans 14 amino acids. Trimming shortened V by 3 bases and J by 4 bases, and 11 bases separated the two germline ends. The CDR3 is CASSSPDRYNEQFF. The CDR3, as DNA: TGTGCCAGCAGCTCGCCGGACAGATACAATGAGCAGTTCTTC.

There are many counts of this clonotype. The V and J genes are TRBV6-5 and TRBJ2-2, with TRBD2 identical over 10 bases. The CDR3 runs 17 residues. Germline V gives CDR1 MNHEY, CDR2 SVGAGI. The J segment lost 5 bases and the V segment lost 1 base, leaving 7 bases of the junction unmatched. CDR3 protein: CASSYWPSGRGTGELFF. CDR3 nucleotide sequence: TGTGCCAGCAGTTACTGGCCTAGCGGGAGAGGGACCGGGGAGCTGTTTTTT.

This clonotype was counted ten times or more. This chain links TRBV7-3 with TRBJ2-1; D gene uncertain. The CDR3 length is 13 residues. Trimming took off 4 bases at V and 3 bases at J, with 7 bases between the two ends. Germline values: CDR1 SGHTA, CDR2 FQGTGA. DNA of the CDR3: TGTGCCAGCAGCTATCAGAACTACAATGAGCAGTTCTTC. It is translated as CASSYQNYNEQFF.

V gene TRBV4-3 combines with J gene TRBJ1-6, with TRBD1 as a possible D gene (5 bases). This CDR3 has 15 residues. Trimming removed 1 base at V and 9 bases at J, with 13 bases between. Germline-derived CDR1 and CDR2 are LGHNA and YSLEER. Here the CDR3 reads CASSQASGRGSPLHF. The CDR3 region has the DNA TGCGCCAGCAGCCAAGCGTCGGGACGGGGTTCACCCCTCCACTTT.

The rearrangement uses TRBV2 and TRBJ2-3, with 8 bases lining up with TRBD2. V dropped 5 bases and J dropped 4; count of bases not matched to a gene: 5. The CDR3 is 14 residues long. Germline V CDR1 and CDR2: SNHLY, FYNNEI. The CDR3 DNA follows: TGTGCCAGCAGTCAGGGACTAGGGGCAGATACGCAGTATTTT. This sequence encodes CASSQGLGADTQYF.

This clonotype was counted ten times or more. The chain employs TRBV12-3 or TRBV12-4 and TRBJ2-3; no clear D. The CDR3 extends over 15 amino acids. V lost 5 bases and J 2 bases, leaving 14 bases between the germline ends. CDR3 nucleotides: TGTGCCAGCAGTCACAAACCCAGTTTCACAGATACGCAGTATTTT. Translation: CASSHKPSFTDTQYF.

Comment on this clonotype: This may come from a read error, since a much larger clone is one base off. The gene calls are TRBV3-1 and TRBJ1-1; 8 bases align to TRBD1. This CDR3 has 14 amino acids. The germline V gene has CDR1 LGHDT and CDR2 YNNKEL (reference sequence). This CDR3 reads CTSSQVGQVTEAFF. CDR3 nucleotide sequence: TGTACCAGCAGCCAAGTGGGACAGGTAACTGAAGCTTTCTTT.

The table lists this clonotype with a few counts. The rearrangement joins TRBV10-3 to TRBJ2-3, with D uncertain. Germline assignment: CDR1 ENHRY and CDR2 SYGVKD. The V end was cut by 0 bases, the J end by 4 bases, with 8 bases between. The CDR3 is 14 residues long. CDR3 amino acids: CAISESFAADTQYF. The CDR3 nucleotides are TGTGCCATCAGTGAGTCGTTCGCCGCAGATACGCAGTATTTT.

This clonotype appeared many times. This chain links TRBV5-1 with TRBJ2-7, with 9 nucleotides matching TRBD1. CDR1 SGHRS and CDR2 YFSETQ come from the germline V gene. The CDR3 runs to 14 residues. Trimming at V came to 0 bases and at J to 6 bases, leaving 4 bases not matched to a gene. The CDR3 DNA sequence: TGCGCCAGCAGCTTGGGGGGACAGGGTCTCGAGCAGTACTTC. It is translated as CASSLGGQGLEQYF.

This chain joins TRBV7-2 and TRBJ2-2, with 10 bases aligning to TRBD2. The germline gives CDR1 SGHTA, CDR2 FQGNSA. V dropped 5 bases and J dropped 7; count of bases not matched to a gene: 7. This CDR3 has 15 residues. The CDR3 spells CASSVTSGIDGELFF. The DNA for the CDR3 is TGTGCCAGCAGCGTCACTAGCGGGATCGACGGGGAGCTGTTTTTT. Using reference TRBV7-2 and TRBJ2-2 for the parts outside the CDR3, the full variable domain is GAGVSQSPSNKVTEKGKDVELRCDPISGHTALYWYRQSLGQGLEFLIYFQGNSAPDKSGLPSDRFSAERTGGSVSTLTIQRTQQEDSAVYLCASSVTSGIDGELFFGEGSRLTVL.

The chain is built from TRBV11-2 and TRBJ1-6; no clear D gene. The V and J ends lost 1 base and 4 bases respectively, with 14 bases between them. The length of the CDR3 is 17 residues. Germline V gene data show CDR1 as SGHAT and CDR2 as FQNNGV. This CDR3 reads CASSLVGRRRYNSPLHF. The CDR3 coding sequence is TGTGCCAGCAGCTTAGTTGGCAGGCGTAGATATAATTCACCCCTCCACTTT.

The sample holds many counts of this clonotype. A much bigger clone sits one base away, suggesting this may be a read error. The chain combines TRBV12-3 or TRBV12-4 with TRBJ1-1, with a possible D match to TRBD1 (5 bases). The CDR3 totals 12 residues. Trimming cost V 8 bases and J 7 bases, with 14 bases left between them. The CDR3 region is CASSRGLNEAFF. The CDR3 bases are TGTGCCAGCTCTCGGGGGTTGAATGAAGCTTTCTTT.

This clonotype occurred a few times. V usage is TRBV10-3 and J usage is TRBJ2-7; 9 nucleotides match TRBD1. Germline-derived CDR1 and CDR2 are ENHRY and SYGVKD. Trimming took 6 bases from V and 3 from J; bases not matched to a gene: 9. The CDR3 extends over 15 amino acids. CDR3 loop: CAIRAETGGVYEQYF. CDR3 DNA sequence: TGTGCCATCAGGGCCGAGACAGGGGGTGTCTACGAGCAGTACTTC.

The chain employs TRBV7-9 and TRBJ1-6; tentatively, D is TRBD1 (5 bases). The CDR3 consists of 13 residues. Deletions cut 0 bases from V and 9 bases from J, with 6 bases between. The germline V gene has CDR1 SEHNR and CDR2 FQNEAQ (reference sequence). The CDR3 protein is CASSLAQGSPLHF. CDR3 DNA: TGTGCCAGCAGCTTAGCGCAGGGTTCACCCCTCCACTTT.

The chain combines TRBV5-5 with TRBJ1-1, with 9 bases lining up with TRBD1. V was clipped by 0 bases and J by 3 bases; unmatched bases: 6. The V gene's germline CDR1 is SGHKS and CDR2 YYEKEE (reference sequence). This CDR3 comprises 16 residues. CDR3 region: CASSLAWDRADTEAFF. For the CDR3, the DNA is TGTGCCAGCAGCTTGGCCTGGGACAGGGCGGACACTGAAGCTTTCTTT.